The clone carrying this T cell receptor beta chain turned up a few times. With a J-beta primer mix and a sample-barcoded 5' primer, a second PCR ran about 6 to 11 cycles. TCRdb redid the calling of the 5' RACE reads with MiXCR, one entry per CDR3 protein. The data show some 1.8 million distinct CDR3 sequences, approximately 39% seen once. This record belongs to a study of blood T cells in healthy people across ages. This CDR3 is 13 amino acids long. CDR1 SGDLS and CDR2 YYNGEE come from the germline V gene. The ends were cut back, 2 bases at V and 8 bases at J, with 11 bases in the middle. The chain links TRBV9 to TRBJ2-1; D is ambiguous. The sample taken for sequencing was blood. This sequence originates from a human donor in good health. This CDR3 is CASSVPSSHEQFF. CDR3 DNA: TGTGCCAGCAGCGTCCCTAGTTCCCATGAGCAGTTCTTC.